The source of this TCR beta chain is a study of technical replicates of blood from a few donors. V was pared by 4 bases and J by 5 bases, with 16 bases between. The CDR3 runs to 14 residues. The germline V gene encodes CDR1 SGDLS and CDR2 YYNGEE. Assay used: immunoSEQ multiplex PCR; TCRdb lists only in-frame clones, some missing. Of tens of thousands of clones in the sample, just under 95% are singletons; the top ten hold around 0.34%. The chain combines TRBV9 with TRBJ2-7, with D maybe TRBD1 (5 bases). This receptor was taken from a human donor in good health. Sequenced sample: T cells isolated from PBMCs. The CDR3 reads CASSFRARDNEQYF. The CDR3 DNA is TGTGCCAGCAGCTTCCGGGCCAGGGATAACGAGCAGTACTTC.